The next 13 T cell receptor beta chains were all read from a single sample in a study of cytomegalovirus exposure and HLA in healthy donors. PCR was performed using 60 Vbeta and 13 Jbeta primers. Here immunoSEQ multiplex PCR was the method, and the copy in TCRdb shows in-frame clones only, minus some. Of some 170,000 clones in the sample, roughly 10% were seen once. Sequencing used PBMCs. The receptors were gathered from a woman aged 25 to 39 in good health and CMV-seropositive.

V and J are TRBV5-5 and TRBJ2-3; no reliable D call. Deletions cut 0 bases from V and 5 bases from J, with 7 bases between. This CDR3 spans 13 amino acids. Germline V gene sequence: CDR1 SGHKS, CDR2 YYEKEE (reference sequence). In DNA, the CDR3 is TGTGCCAGCAGCTTGGTCTCCGGAGATACGCAGTATTTT. Its protein is CASSLVSGDTQYF.

The chain uses TRBV7-8 and TRBJ2-1; 10 positions agree with TRBD1. V lost 1 base and J lost 7; bases outside the gene matches: 7. Germline CDR1 reads SGHVS; CDR2 reads FQNEAQ. This CDR3 is built from 16 residues. CDR3 coding DNA: TGTGCCAGCAGCTTAGAGGGGACAGGGGTGGGGAATGAGCAGTTCTTC. This sequence encodes CASSLEGTGVGNEQFF.

The V gene is TRBV6-1, the J gene TRBJ1-4; possibly TRBD1 for D (5 bases). The CDR3 covers 14 residues. Trimming shortened V by 4 bases and J by 8 bases, and 14 bases separated the two germline ends. Germline CDR1 and CDR2: MNHNS and SASEGT. CDR3: CASSGIRVQEKLFF. The CDR3 coding sequence is TGTGCCAGCAGTGGTATCAGGGTACAAGAAAAACTGTTTTTT.

The chain has TRBV30 and TRBJ2-5, with 7 bases lining up with TRBD1. The trim removed 1 base at V and 4 bases at J, leaving 6 bases unmatched. The length of the CDR3 is 14 residues. The germline CDR1 and CDR2 sequences are GTSNPN and SVGIG (reference sequence). The CDR3 sequence: CAWSDERGRETQYF. DNA for the CDR3: TGTGCCTGGAGTGATGAAAGGGGGCGAGAGACCCAGTACTTC.

The chain uses TRBV7-2 and TRBJ2-1, with D uncertain. With 0 bases removed from V and 0 bases from J, the gap between germline ends came to 9 bases. The CDR3 has 16 amino acids. Germline CDR1 is SGHTA and CDR2 is FQGNSA. CDR3 residues: CASSLAALSSYNEQFF. As DNA, the CDR3 is TGTGCCAGCAGCTTAGCGGCTCTCAGCTCCTACAATGAGCAGTTCTTC.

This chain joins TRBV19 and TRBJ2-1, with a possible D match to TRBD2 (6 bases). The V end was cut by 8 bases, the J end by 2 bases, with 16 bases between. The CDR3 is 15 residues long. The germline gives CDR1 LNHDA, CDR2 SQIVND (reference sequence). CDR3: CASRPAGRTYNEQFF. CDR3 bases: TGTGCCAGTCGCCCCGCGGGGAGGACCTACAATGAGCAGTTCTTC.

This clone occurred a few times. The genes are TRBV19 and TRBJ1-1; 7 nucleotides align to TRBD1. This CDR3 region has 13 residues. Trimming at V came to 5 bases and at J to 7 bases, leaving 7 bases not matched to a gene. Germline lookup yields CDR1 LNHDA and CDR2 SQIVND (reference sequence). CDR3 in DNA: TGTGCCAGTAGTTCCAGACAGGGTTTTGAAGCTTTCTTT. It yields the protein CASSSRQGFEAFF.

The rearrangement uses TRBV19 and TRBJ2-7; D is perhaps TRBD1 (5 bases). The CDR3 covers 13 residues. The germline V gene encodes CDR1 LNHDA and CDR2 SQIVND (reference sequence). V gave up 5 bases and J gave up 0 bases, with 8 bases separating them. The CDR3 DNA follows: TGTGCCAGTAGTTTCGGACACTCCTACGAGCAGTACTTC. Residues: CASSFGHSYEQYF.

This clone was seen only a few times. The chain couples TRBV7-9 to TRBJ1-2; D possibly corresponds to TRBD1 (6 bases). The germline V gene has CDR1 SEHNR and CDR2 FQNEAQ (reference sequence). V dropped 4 bases and J dropped 2 bases, with 14 bases sitting between them. CDR3 length: 15 amino acids. Written as DNA, the CDR3 is TGTGCCAGCAGCTCCATACGGACAGCAAACTATGGCTACACCTTC. Its translation: CASSSIRTANYGYTF.

This clone was picked up a small number of times. J is TRBJ1-2 and V is TRBV27; maybe TRBD1 (6 bases). In germline, CDR1 is MNHEY, CDR2 SMNVEV (reference sequence). This CDR3 is built from 15 residues. V was cut by 4 bases and J by 0 bases, with 12 bases left in between. This CDR3 reads CASSYHRDANYGYTF. CDR3 DNA sequence: TGTGCCAGCAGTTATCACAGGGATGCTAACTATGGCTACACCTTC.

This rearrangement joins TRBV7-9 to TRBJ2-4; 7 nucleotides line up with TRBD2. V gave up 8 bases and J gave up 5 bases; unmatched junction bases: 9. The germline V gene encodes CDR1 SEHNR and CDR2 FQNEAQ (reference sequence). This CDR3 region has 14 residues. The CDR3 reads CASGAQTSQNIQYF. The CDR3 DNA follows: TGTGCCAGCGGGGCACAGACTAGCCAAAACATTCAGTACTTC.

This clone was found a few times. The J gene is TRBJ2-2, the V gene TRBV10-1; D is possibly TRBD2 (7 bases). This CDR3 comprises 17 residues. The V gene's germline CDR1 is WNHNN and CDR2 SYGVQD (reference sequence). Between the trimmed V and J ends, which lost 2 bases and 3 bases, there was a span of 16 bases. Here the CDR3 reads CASSEPSRGGDTGELFF. For the CDR3, the DNA is TGCGCCAGCAGTGAGCCCTCAAGGGGGGGAGACACCGGGGAGCTGTTTTTT.

The chain has TRBV19 and TRBJ2-7; 9 positions match TRBD1. CDR1 and CDR2 from the germline V gene are LNHDA and SQIVND (reference sequence). There are 15 residues in the CDR3. J was trimmed by 10 bases and V by 4 bases; bases with no gene match: 14. CDR3 in amino acids: CASSTQTGGRFVQYF. The CDR3 DNA reads TGTGCCAGTAGTACACAGACAGGGGGGCGCTTTGTACAGTACTTC.